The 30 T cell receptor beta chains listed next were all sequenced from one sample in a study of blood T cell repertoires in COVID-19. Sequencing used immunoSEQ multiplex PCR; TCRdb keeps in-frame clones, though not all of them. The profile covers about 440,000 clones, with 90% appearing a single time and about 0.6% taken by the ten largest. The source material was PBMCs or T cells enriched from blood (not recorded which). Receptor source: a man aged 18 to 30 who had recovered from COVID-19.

The chain's CDR3 is CASSQLRGKGTDTQYF. DNA for the CDR3: TGTGCCAGCAGCCAACTAAGGGGCAAAGGCACAGATACGCAGTATTTT. This chain connects TRBV3-1 (or the pseudogene TRBV3-2) to TRBJ2-3; maybe TRBD1 (5 bases). Trimming shortened V by 2 bases and J by 1 base, and 13 bases separated the two germline ends. This CDR3 spans 16 amino acids. Germline V gives CDR1 LGHDT, CDR2 YNNKEL (reference sequence).

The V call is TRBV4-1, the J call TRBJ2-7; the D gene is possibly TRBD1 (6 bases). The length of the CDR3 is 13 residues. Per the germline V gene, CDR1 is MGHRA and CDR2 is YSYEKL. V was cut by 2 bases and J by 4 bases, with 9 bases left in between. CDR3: CASSQKQGYEQYF. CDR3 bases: TGCGCCAGCAGCCAAAAACAGGGTTACGAGCAGTACTTC.

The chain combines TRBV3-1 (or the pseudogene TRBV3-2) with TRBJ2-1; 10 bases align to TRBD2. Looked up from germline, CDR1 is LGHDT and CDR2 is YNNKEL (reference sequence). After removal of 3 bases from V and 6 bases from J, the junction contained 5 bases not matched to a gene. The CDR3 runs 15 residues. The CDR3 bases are TGTGCCAGCAGCCACAGCGGGAGGGCCGGCAATGAGCAGTTCTTC. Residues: CASSHSGRAGNEQFF.

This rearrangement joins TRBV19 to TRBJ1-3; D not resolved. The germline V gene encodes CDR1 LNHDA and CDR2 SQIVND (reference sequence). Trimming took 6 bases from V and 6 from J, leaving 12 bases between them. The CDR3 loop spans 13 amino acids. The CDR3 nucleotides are TGTGCCAGTAGGCCAGGAGGAGAAAACACCATATATTTT. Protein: CASRPGGENTIYF. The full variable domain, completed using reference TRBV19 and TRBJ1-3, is DGGITQSPKYLFRKEGQNVTLSCEQNLNHDAMYWYRQDPGQGLRLIYYSQIVNDFQKGDIAEGYSVSREKKESFPLTVTSAQKNPTAFYLCASRPGGENTIYFGEGSWLTVV.

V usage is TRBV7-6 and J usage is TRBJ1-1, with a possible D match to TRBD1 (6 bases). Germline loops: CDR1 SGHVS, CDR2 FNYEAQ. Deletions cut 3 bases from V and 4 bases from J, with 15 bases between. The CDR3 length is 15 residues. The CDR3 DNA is TGTGCCAGCAGCTTTGGTAGGGAAGGGGGCACTGAAGCTTTCTTT. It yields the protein CASSFGREGGTEAFF.

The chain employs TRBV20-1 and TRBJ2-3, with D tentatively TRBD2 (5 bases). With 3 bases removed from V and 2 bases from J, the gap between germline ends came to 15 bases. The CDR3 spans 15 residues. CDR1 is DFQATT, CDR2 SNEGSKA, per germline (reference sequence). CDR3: CSASIERPDTDTQYF. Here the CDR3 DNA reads TGCAGTGCTAGTATAGAGCGGCCTGACACAGATACGCAGTATTTT.

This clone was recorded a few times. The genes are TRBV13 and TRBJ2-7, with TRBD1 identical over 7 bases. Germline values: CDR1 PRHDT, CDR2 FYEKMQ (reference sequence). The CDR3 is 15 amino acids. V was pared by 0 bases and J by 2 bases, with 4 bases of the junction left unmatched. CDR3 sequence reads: CASSLGQGRAYEQYF. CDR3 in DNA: TGTGCCAGCAGCTTAGGACAGGGGCGAGCCTACGAGCAGTACTTC.

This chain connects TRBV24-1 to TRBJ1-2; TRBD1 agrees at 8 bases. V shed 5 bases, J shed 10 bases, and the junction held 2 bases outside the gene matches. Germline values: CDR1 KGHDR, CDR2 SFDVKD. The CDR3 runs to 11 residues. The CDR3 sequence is CATSAQGAYTF. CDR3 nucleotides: TGTGCCACCAGTGCGCAGGGGGCCTACACCTTC.

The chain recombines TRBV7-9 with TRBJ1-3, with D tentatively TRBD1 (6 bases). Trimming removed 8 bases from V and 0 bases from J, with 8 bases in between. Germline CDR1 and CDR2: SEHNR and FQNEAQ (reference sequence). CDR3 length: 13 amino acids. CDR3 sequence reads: CASAQGSGNTIYF. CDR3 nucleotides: TGTGCCAGCGCACAGGGCTCTGGAAACACCATATATTTT.

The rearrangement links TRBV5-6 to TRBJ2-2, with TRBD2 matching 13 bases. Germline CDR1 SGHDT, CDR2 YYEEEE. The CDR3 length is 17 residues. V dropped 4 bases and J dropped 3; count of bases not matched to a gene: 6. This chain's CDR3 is CASSVPGLAGHTGELFF. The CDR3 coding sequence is TGTGCCAGCAGCGTCCCGGGACTAGCGGGGCACACCGGGGAGCTGTTTTTT.

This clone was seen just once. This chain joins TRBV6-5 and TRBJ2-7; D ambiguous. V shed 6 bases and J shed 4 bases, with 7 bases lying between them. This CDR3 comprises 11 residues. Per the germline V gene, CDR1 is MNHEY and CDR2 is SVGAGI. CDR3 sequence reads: CASRQAYEQYF. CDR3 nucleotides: TGTGCCAGCAGGCAGGCGTACGAGCAGTACTTC.

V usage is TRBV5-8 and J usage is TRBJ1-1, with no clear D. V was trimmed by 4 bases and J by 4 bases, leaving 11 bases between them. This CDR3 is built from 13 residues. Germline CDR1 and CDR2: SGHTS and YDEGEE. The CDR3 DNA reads TGTGCCAGCAGCCCCCCGGGAGTCACTGAAGCTTTCTTT. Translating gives CASSPPGVTEAFF.

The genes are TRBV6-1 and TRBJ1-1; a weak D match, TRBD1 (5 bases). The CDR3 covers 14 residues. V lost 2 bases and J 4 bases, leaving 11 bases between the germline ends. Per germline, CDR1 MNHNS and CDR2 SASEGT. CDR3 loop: CASSEQGGSTEAFF. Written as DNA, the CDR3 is TGTGCCAGCAGTGAACAGGGAGGTTCCACTGAAGCTTTCTTT.

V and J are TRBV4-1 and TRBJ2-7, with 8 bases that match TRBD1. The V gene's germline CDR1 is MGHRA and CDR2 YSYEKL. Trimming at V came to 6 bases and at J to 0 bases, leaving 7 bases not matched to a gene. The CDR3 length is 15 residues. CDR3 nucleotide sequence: TGCGCCAGCAGTCAGGGGGCAGATGGCTCCTACGAGCAGTACTTC. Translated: CASSQGADGSYEQYF.

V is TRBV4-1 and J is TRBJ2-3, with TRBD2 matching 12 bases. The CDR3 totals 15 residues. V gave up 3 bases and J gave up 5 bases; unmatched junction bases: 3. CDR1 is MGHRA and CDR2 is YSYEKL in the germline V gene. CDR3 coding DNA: TGCGCCAGCAGCCATGGACTAGCGGGGAGAGATACGCAGTATTTT. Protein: CASSHGLAGRDTQYF.

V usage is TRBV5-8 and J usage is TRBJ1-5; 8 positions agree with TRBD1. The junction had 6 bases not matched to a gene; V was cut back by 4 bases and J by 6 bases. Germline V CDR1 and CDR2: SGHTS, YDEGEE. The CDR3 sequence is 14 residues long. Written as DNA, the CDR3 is TGTGCCAGCAGCGACGGACAGGGAAGTCAGCCCCAGCATTTT. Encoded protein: CASSDGQGSQPQHF. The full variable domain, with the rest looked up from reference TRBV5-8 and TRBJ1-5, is EAGVTQSPTHLIKTRGQQATLRCSPISGHTSVYWYQQALGLGLQFLLWYDEGEERNRGNFPPRFSGRQFPNYSSELNVNALELEDSALYLCASSDGQGSQPQHFGDGTRLSIL.

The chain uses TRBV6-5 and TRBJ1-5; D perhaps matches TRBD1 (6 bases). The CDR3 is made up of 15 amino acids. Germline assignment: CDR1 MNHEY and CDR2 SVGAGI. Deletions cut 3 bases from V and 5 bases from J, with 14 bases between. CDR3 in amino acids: CASSYVGGEDQPQHF. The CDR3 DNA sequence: TGTGCCAGCAGTTATGTTGGGGGCGAGGATCAGCCCCAGCATTTT.

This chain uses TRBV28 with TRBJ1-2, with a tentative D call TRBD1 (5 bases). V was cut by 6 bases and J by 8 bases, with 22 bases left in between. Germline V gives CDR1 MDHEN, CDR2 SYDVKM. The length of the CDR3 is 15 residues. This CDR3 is CASRSGGGDFRGYTF. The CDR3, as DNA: TGTGCCAGCAGATCTGGTGGAGGGGACTTTAGGGGCTACACCTTC.

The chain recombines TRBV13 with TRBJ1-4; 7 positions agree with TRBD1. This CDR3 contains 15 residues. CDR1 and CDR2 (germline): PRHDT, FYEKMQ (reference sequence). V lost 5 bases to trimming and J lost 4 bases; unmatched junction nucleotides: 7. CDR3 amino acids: CASSRTGQRNEKLFF. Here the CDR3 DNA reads TGTGCCAGCAGCCGGACGGGACAGCGTAATGAAAAACTGTTTTTT.

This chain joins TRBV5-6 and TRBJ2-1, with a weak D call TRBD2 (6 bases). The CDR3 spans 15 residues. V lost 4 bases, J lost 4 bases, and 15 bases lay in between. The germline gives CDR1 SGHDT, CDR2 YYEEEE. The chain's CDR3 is CASSRRGNQYNEQFF. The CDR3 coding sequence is TGTGCCAGCAGCCGACGGGGGAACCAATACAATGAGCAGTTCTTC.

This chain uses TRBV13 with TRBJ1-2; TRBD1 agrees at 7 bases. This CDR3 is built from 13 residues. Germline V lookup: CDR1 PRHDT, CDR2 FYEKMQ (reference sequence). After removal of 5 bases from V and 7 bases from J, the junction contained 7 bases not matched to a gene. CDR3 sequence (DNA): TGTGCCAGCAGCCGTACAGGGGTCTTTGGCTACACCTTC. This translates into CASSRTGVFGYTF. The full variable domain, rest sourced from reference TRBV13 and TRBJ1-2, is AAGVIQSPRHLIKEKRETATLKCYPIPRHDTVYWYQQGPGQDPQFLISFYEKMQSDKGSIPDRFSAQQFSDYHSELNMSSLELGDSALYFCASSRTGVFGYTFGSGTRLTVV.

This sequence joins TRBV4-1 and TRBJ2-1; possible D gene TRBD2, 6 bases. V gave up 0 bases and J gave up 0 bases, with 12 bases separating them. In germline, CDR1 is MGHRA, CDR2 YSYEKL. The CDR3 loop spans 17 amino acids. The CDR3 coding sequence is TGCGCCAGCAGCCAAGATCGCGGGGCTACCTCCTACAATGAGCAGTTCTTC. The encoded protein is CASSQDRGATSYNEQFF.

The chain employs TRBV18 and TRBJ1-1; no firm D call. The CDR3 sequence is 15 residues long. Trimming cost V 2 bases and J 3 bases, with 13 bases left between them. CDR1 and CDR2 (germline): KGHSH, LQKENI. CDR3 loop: CASSPREREDTEAFF. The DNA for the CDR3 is TGTGCCAGCTCACCAAGGGAGCGGGAGGACACTGAAGCTTTCTTT. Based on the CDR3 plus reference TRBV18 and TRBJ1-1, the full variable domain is NAGVMQNPRHLVRRRGQEARLRCSPMKGHSHVYWYRQLPEEGLKFMVYLQKENIIDESGMPKERFSAEFPKEGPSILRIQQVVRGDSAAYFCASSPREREDTEAFFGQGTRLTVV.

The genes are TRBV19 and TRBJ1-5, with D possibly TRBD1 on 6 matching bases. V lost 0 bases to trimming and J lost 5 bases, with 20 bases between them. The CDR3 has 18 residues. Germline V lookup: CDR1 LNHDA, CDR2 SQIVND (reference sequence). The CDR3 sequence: CASSIDCQGLRCYQPQHF. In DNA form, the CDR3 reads TGTGCCAGTAGTATAGATTGCCAGGGGTTGCGGTGTTATCAGCCCCAGCATTTT.

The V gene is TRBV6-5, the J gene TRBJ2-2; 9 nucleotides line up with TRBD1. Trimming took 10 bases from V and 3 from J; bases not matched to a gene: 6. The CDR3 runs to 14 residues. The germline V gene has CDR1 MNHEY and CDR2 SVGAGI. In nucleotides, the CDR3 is TGTGCCAACCGACAGGGGGTTGACACCGGGGAGCTGTTTTTT. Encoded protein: CANRQGVDTGELFF.

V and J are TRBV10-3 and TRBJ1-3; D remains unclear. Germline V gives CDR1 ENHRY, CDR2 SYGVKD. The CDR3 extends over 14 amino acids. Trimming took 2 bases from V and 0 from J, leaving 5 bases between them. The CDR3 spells CAISEGLSGNTIYF. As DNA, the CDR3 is TGTGCCATCAGTGAGGGCCTCTCTGGAAACACCATATATTTT.

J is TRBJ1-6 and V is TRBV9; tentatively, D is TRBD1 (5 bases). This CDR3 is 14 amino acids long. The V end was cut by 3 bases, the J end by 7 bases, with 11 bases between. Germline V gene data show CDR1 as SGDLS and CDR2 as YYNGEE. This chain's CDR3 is CASSEGPQNSPLHF. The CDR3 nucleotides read TGTGCCAGCAGCGAGGGGCCCCAAAATTCACCCCTCCACTTT.

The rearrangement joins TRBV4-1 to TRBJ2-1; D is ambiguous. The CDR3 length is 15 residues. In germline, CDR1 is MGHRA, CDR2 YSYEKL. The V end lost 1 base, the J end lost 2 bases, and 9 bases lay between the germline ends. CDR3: CASSQGVSTYNEQFF. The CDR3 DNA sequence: TGCGCCAGCAGCCAAGGCGTTTCAACCTACAATGAGCAGTTCTTC.

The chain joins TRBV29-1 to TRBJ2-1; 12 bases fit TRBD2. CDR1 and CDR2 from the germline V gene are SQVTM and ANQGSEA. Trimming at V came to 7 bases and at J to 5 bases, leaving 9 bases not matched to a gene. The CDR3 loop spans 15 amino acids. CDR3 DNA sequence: TGCAGCGGCCGGACTAGCGGGGTCCCCCACAATGAGCAGTTCTTC. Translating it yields CSGRTSGVPHNEQFF.

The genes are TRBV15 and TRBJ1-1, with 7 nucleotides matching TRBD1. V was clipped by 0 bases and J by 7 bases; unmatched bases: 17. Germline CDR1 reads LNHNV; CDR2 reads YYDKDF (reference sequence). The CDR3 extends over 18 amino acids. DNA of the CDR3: TGTGCCACCAGCAGAGACCGCCCCTTATTACAGGGGCAGAATGAAGCTTTCTTT. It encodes CATSRDRPLLQGQNEAFF.